This T cell receptor beta chain was found in a study of T cells expressing NK-cell markers. Points from the study as a whole: Where several donors were concerned, these clonotypes also led the CD3+CD56-NKG2C+ fraction.

Germline values: CDR1 MNHEY, CDR2 SVGAGI. The CDR3 has 16 residues. For this clonotype: The antigen is unknown.

TCRdb re-analyzed the 5' RACE reads; it lists each CDR3 protein once, without DNA. Its listing shows 440,000 or so distinct CDR3 sequences. Source material: blood T cells: a sorted CD56 or NKG2C T cell subset, CD4+ or CD8+ T cells, or bulk PBMC T cells (not recorded which). The sequence derives from a woman aged 18 to 75 in good health. The chain has TRBV6-5 and TRBJ2-5; TCRdb picks TRBD2, but there is no DNA to check that call. CDR3 amino acids: CASSSPLRGRAETQYF.